Each of the 28 T cell receptor beta chains below was sequenced from the same sample in a study of human T cells and chemical hapten exposure. MiXCR was run by TCRdb on the RACE reads, yielding one entry per CDR3 protein. The profile shows 250,000 or so distinct CDR3 sequences, approximately 8.4% of them singletons. Time point defined: pre-sensitization, week 0. The treatment is: therapeutic diphenylcyclopropenone sensitization with weekly scalp DPC. Specimen: whole blood, collected in connection with sensitization to the hapten diphenylcyclopropenone (DPC). These receptors were taken from a woman aged 40 to 50 with alopecia areata. Some clones in this sample may be carry-over from other donors' samples.

J is TRBJ2-1 and V is TRBV10-3; D is perhaps TRBD2 (5 bases). Germline-derived CDR1 and CDR2 are ENHRY and SYGVKD. This CDR3 has 12 amino acids. The ends were cut back, 4 bases at V and 9 bases at J, with 10 bases in the middle. CDR3 in amino acids: CAISGQRGEQFF. CDR3 nucleotide sequence: TGTGCCATCAGTGGACAACGGGGTGAGCAGTTCTTC.

V and J are TRBV14 and TRBJ2-5, with 10 bases identical to TRBD2. This CDR3 has 15 residues. Germline values: CDR1 SGHDN, CDR2 FVKESK. The V gene end was trimmed by 1 base and the J gene end by 4 bases; junction bases not matched to a gene: 3. In DNA form, the CDR3 reads TGTGCCAGCAGCCAAGCTAGCGGGAGTCTAGAGACCCAGTACTTC. This translates into CASSQASGSLETQYF.

This sequence joins TRBV5-1 and TRBJ1-5; D is undetermined. CDR3 length: 13 amino acids. Germline CDR1 reads SGHRS; CDR2 reads YFSETQ. The germline V and J ends were trimmed by 0 bases and 5 bases, with 6 bases remaining between them. The CDR3 spells CASSLGPDQPQHF. CDR3 DNA: TGCGCCAGCAGCTTGGGTCCTGATCAGCCCCAGCATTTT.

In this sample, this clonotype turned up a few times. Written as DNA, the CDR3 is TGTGCCAGCAGTTTAAGTCAGGGGGGTAACGAGCAGTACTTC. It is translated as CASSLSQGGNEQYF. This rearrangement joins TRBV28 to TRBJ2-7, with TRBD1 as a possible D gene (7 bases). The CDR3 consists of 14 residues. Germline CDR1 is MDHEN and CDR2 is SYDVKM. V was shortened by 2 bases and J by 5 bases, with 13 bases between the two germline ends.

V is TRBV4-3 and J is TRBJ2-3; maybe TRBD2 (7 bases). V lost 2 bases and J lost 4, with 16 bases in between. CDR3 length: 16 amino acids. Germline CDR1 reads LGHNA; CDR2 reads YSLEER. The CDR3 is CASSQSRGAGADTQYF. The CDR3 bases are TGCGCCAGCAGCCAATCCCGGGGGGCGGGAGCAGATACGCAGTATTTT.

The table lists this clonotype with a few counts. This sequence joins TRBV12-3 or TRBV12-4 and TRBJ1-5; 10 positions match TRBD1. The CDR3 sequence is 17 residues long. V trimming: 5 bases; J trimming: 0 bases; junction bases outside the gene matches: 7. The DNA for the CDR3 is TGTGCCAGCAGTACCGGGACAGGGGTCAATAGCAATCAGCCCCAGCATTTT. It translates to CASSTGTGVNSNQPQHF.

This clonotype was counted many times. J is TRBJ1-1 and V is TRBV29-1; 7 bases align to TRBD1. CDR1 is SQVTM and CDR2 is ANQGSEA in the germline V gene. V lost 5 bases to trimming and J lost 0 bases; unmatched junction nucleotides: 6. The CDR3 covers 14 residues. DNA for the CDR3: TGCAGCGTTAACCTACAGGGGATGAACACTGAAGCTTTCTTT. Amino acid sequence: CSVNLQGMNTEAFF.

The chain couples TRBV6-2 or TRBV6-3 to TRBJ1-2; D is undetermined. The CDR3 loop spans 12 amino acids. Trimming took 5 bases from V and 3 from J, leaving 7 bases between them. Per the germline V gene, CDR1 is MNHEY and CDR2 is SVGEGT. CDR3: CASSRFDYGYTF. For the CDR3, the DNA is TGTGCCAGCAGTCGGTTTGACTATGGCTACACCTTC.

This clonotype was recorded many times. This chain uses TRBV7-9 with TRBJ2-1; 8 nucleotides match TRBD2. This CDR3 has 15 residues. J gave up 7 bases and V 1 base, and 6 bases lay outside the gene matches. CDR1 and CDR2 from the germline V gene are SEHNR and FQNEAQ (reference sequence). CDR3 DNA sequence: TGTGCCAGCAGCTTAGGTAGCGGGATCCTTAATGAGCAGTTCTTC. Residues: CASSLGSGILNEQFF.

This clonotype came up a few times. V gene TRBV6-5 combines with J gene TRBJ2-7; perhaps TRBD2 as D (5 bases). This CDR3 is built from 14 residues. The germline V and J ends were trimmed by 4 bases and 2 bases, with 12 bases remaining between them. Germline CDR1 is MNHEY and CDR2 is SVGAGI. CDR3 sequence reads: CASSWAGATYEQYF. The CDR3 nucleotides read TGTGCCAGCAGTTGGGCGGGTGCTACCTACGAGCAGTACTTC.

This clonotype appeared a few times. This chain joins TRBV28 and TRBJ1-3, with D uncertain. Per the germline V gene, CDR1 is MDHEN and CDR2 is SYDVKM. Trimming pared 4 bases from V and 9 bases from J, leaving 4 bases between. The CDR3 contains 10 residues. The CDR3 bases are TGTGCCAGCAGTTCACGCACCATATATTTT. It specifies CASSSRTIYF.

This clonotype was detected only once. A much bigger clone sits one base away, suggesting this may be a read error. The chain couples TRBV6-5 to TRBJ1-2, with D hard to call. V lost 8 bases, J lost 1 base, and 11 bases lay in between. The length of the CDR3 is 13 residues. The V gene's germline CDR1 is MNHEY and CDR2 SVGAGI. CDR3 sequence (DNA): TGTGCCAGCCGCTCCGGAGATAACTATGGCTACACCTTC. Amino acids: CASRSGDNYGYTF.

J is TRBJ2-1 and V is TRBV11-2; TRBD1 might be the D (5 bases). The CDR3 length is 15 residues. The germline CDR1 and CDR2 sequences are SGHAT and FQNNGV. Trimming shortened V by 1 base and J by 5 bases, and 12 bases separated the two germline ends. The CDR3 protein is CASSLGPQGDNEQFF. The CDR3, as DNA: TGTGCCAGCAGCTTAGGCCCCCAGGGTGACAATGAGCAGTTCTTC.

Only a few counts were recorded for this clonotype. V and J are TRBV12-3 or TRBV12-4 and TRBJ1-2; perhaps TRBD1 as D (5 bases). V shed 2 bases and J shed 7 bases, with 14 bases lying between them. This CDR3 has 14 residues. CDR3 nucleotides: TGTGCCAGCAGTTTAAGTGACAGAATTAGTGGCTACACCTTC. This codes for CASSLSDRISGYTF.

This clonotype was observed many times. The V and J genes are TRBV4-1 and TRBJ1-4; 9 positions agree with TRBD1. Germline V CDR1 and CDR2: MGHRA, YSYEKL. Losses at the gene ends were 1 base for V and 8 bases for J; bases not matched to a gene: 2. There are 14 residues in the CDR3. CDR3 nucleotide sequence: TGCGCCAGCAGCCAAGGAACAGGGGGCGAAAAACTGTTTTTT. Protein sequence: CASSQGTGGEKLFF.

The chain employs TRBV9 and TRBJ2-3, with D perhaps matching TRBD2 (7 bases). Trimming stripped 0 bases from V and 2 bases from J, with 13 bases between. In germline, CDR1 is SGDLS, CDR2 YYNGEE. The CDR3 runs to 16 residues. The CDR3 here is CASSVGGGTFTDTQYF. Here the CDR3 DNA reads TGTGCCAGCAGCGTAGGCGGGGGCACTTTCACAGATACGCAGTATTTT.

J is TRBJ2-7 and V is TRBV5-6; tentative D call: TRBD1 (5 bases). Germline V gene lookup returns CDR1 SGHDT and CDR2 YYEEEE. The CDR3 has 12 residues. Trimming removed 4 bases at V and 9 bases at J, with 14 bases between. CDR3 residues: CASSRIDSRQYF. DNA for the CDR3: TGTGCCAGCAGCCGAATTGACAGCCGGCAGTACTTC. The entire variable domain, with the rest obtained from reference TRBV5-6 and TRBJ2-7, is as follows: DAGVTQSPTHLIKTRGQQVTLRCSPKSGHDTVSWYQQALGQGPQFIFQYYEEEERQRGNFPDRFSGHQFPNYSSELNVNALLLGDSALYLCASSRIDSRQYFGPGTRLTVT.

This clonotype has just a few counts. The rearrangement uses TRBV12-3 or TRBV12-4 and TRBJ1-5; no definite D call. The V gene lost 1 base and the J gene lost 6 bases, with 4 bases spanning the gap. This CDR3 has 12 amino acids. As DNA, the CDR3 is TGTGCCAGCAGTTTAGGGCCTCAGCCCCAGCATTTT. This encodes CASSLGPQPQHF.

This clonotype showed up just a few times. This chain joins TRBV5-4 and TRBJ1-4; TRBD1 is a possible D gene (6 bases). V gave up 5 bases and J gave up 8 bases, with 16 bases separating them. CDR3 length equals 14 residues. CDR1 is SGHNT and CDR2 is YYREEE in the germline V gene (reference sequence). Here the CDR3 DNA reads TGTGCCAGCAGTTCCGGGATGAGGGGGGAAAAACTGTTTTTT. Amino acids: CASSSGMRGEKLFF. Combining the CDR3 with reference TRBV5-4 and TRBJ1-4 gives the whole variable domain ETGVTQSPTHLIKTRGQQVTLRCSSQSGHNTVSWYQQALGQGPQFIFQYYREEENGRGNFPPRFSGLQFPNYSSELNVNALELDDSALYLCASSSGMRGEKLFFGSGTQLSVL.

CDR3 DNA sequence: TGTGCCAGCAGCGTTAGCGGGGCCACAGATACGCAGTATTTT. As protein: CASSVSGATDTQYF. The chain employs TRBV9 and TRBJ2-3, with 8 bases lining up with TRBD2. J lost 2 bases, V lost 2 bases, and 1 base had no gene match. CDR3 length: 14 amino acids. Germline CDR1 is SGDLS and CDR2 is YYNGEE.

J is TRBJ1-1 and V is TRBV2, with D hard to call. Between the trimmed V and J ends, which lost 5 bases and 7 bases, there was a span of 11 bases. The CDR3 extends over 12 amino acids. Germline V lookup: CDR1 SNHLY, CDR2 FYNNEI. In DNA, the CDR3 is TGTGCCAGCAGTACCCTAGGGAATGAAGCTTTCTTT. It is translated as CASSTLGNEAFF.

This clonotype was found a few times. This rearrangement joins TRBV6-2 or TRBV6-3 to TRBJ2-1; TRBD2 agrees at 10 bases. The CDR3 is made up of 16 amino acids. The trim removed 6 bases at V and 8 bases at J, leaving 13 bases unmatched. Per germline, CDR1 MNHEY and CDR2 SVGEGT. In DNA form, the CDR3 reads TGTGCCAGCAGCCCGAGACCCGGACTAGCGGTCGATGAGCAGTTCTTC. It specifies CASSPRPGLAVDEQFF.

The V call is TRBV9, the J call TRBJ2-7; the D gene could be TRBD1 or TRBD2 (6 bases each). The CDR3 covers 14 residues. Germline CDR1 and CDR2: SGDLS and YYNGEE. Trimming cost V 5 bases and J 2 bases, with 14 bases left between them. The DNA of the CDR3 is TGTGCCAGCAGTGCGGGACATGGGACCTACGAGCAGTACTTC. As protein: CASSAGHGTYEQYF.

This clonotype was observed a few times. The V gene is TRBV6-5, the J gene TRBJ2-1, with a tentative D call TRBD2 (6 bases). The CDR3 has 14 amino acids. CDR1 is MNHEY, CDR2 SVGAGI, per germline. V lost 5 bases, J lost 9 bases, and 17 bases lay in between. The CDR3 DNA reads as TGTGCCAGCAGTCACACTAGCCTCACGACTGAGCAGTTCTTC. It is translated as CASSHTSLTTEQFF.

This clonotype came up a few times. As DNA, the CDR3 is TGTGCCAGCAGCGTAGAGGGAGCGGGAGGCGTCACAGATACGCAGTATTTT. It is translated as CASSVEGAGGVTDTQYF. The chain employs TRBV9 and TRBJ2-3; 9 bases are shared with TRBD2. Per the germline V gene, CDR1 is SGDLS and CDR2 is YYNGEE. CDR3 size: 17 residues. V dropped 0 bases and J dropped 2; count of bases not matched to a gene: 7.

Only a few counts were recorded for this clonotype. V usage is TRBV6-5 and J usage is TRBJ2-6, with D uncertain. Germline CDR1 reads MNHEY; CDR2 reads SVGAGI. The ends were cut back, 6 bases at V and 1 base at J, with 19 bases in the middle. The length of the CDR3 is 18 residues. CDR3 DNA sequence: TGTGCCAGCAGCCTCCCTCGTATAAGCCATTCTGGGGCCAACGTCCTGACTTTC. As protein: CASSLPRISHSGANVLTF.

This clonotype has a handful of counts. The genes are TRBV4-3 and TRBJ2-1; D is perhaps TRBD2 (6 bases). V was pared by 3 bases and J by 4 bases, with 13 bases between. Germline-derived CDR1 and CDR2 are LGHNA and YSLEER. This CDR3 has 15 amino acids. CDR3 loop: CASSQDLEGYNEQFF. The CDR3 DNA sequence: TGCGCCAGCAGCCAGGACCTGGAGGGATACAATGAGCAGTTCTTC.

This rearrangement joins TRBV18 to TRBJ1-4; D not certain. The CDR3 has 15 amino acids. CDR1 and CDR2 from the germline V gene are KGHSH and LQKENI. The ends were cut back, 1 base at V and 8 bases at J, with 14 bases in the middle. The CDR3 spells CASSPRNDRREKLFF. DNA of the CDR3: TGTGCCAGCTCACCACGAAACGACCGCAGGGAAAAACTGTTTTTT.